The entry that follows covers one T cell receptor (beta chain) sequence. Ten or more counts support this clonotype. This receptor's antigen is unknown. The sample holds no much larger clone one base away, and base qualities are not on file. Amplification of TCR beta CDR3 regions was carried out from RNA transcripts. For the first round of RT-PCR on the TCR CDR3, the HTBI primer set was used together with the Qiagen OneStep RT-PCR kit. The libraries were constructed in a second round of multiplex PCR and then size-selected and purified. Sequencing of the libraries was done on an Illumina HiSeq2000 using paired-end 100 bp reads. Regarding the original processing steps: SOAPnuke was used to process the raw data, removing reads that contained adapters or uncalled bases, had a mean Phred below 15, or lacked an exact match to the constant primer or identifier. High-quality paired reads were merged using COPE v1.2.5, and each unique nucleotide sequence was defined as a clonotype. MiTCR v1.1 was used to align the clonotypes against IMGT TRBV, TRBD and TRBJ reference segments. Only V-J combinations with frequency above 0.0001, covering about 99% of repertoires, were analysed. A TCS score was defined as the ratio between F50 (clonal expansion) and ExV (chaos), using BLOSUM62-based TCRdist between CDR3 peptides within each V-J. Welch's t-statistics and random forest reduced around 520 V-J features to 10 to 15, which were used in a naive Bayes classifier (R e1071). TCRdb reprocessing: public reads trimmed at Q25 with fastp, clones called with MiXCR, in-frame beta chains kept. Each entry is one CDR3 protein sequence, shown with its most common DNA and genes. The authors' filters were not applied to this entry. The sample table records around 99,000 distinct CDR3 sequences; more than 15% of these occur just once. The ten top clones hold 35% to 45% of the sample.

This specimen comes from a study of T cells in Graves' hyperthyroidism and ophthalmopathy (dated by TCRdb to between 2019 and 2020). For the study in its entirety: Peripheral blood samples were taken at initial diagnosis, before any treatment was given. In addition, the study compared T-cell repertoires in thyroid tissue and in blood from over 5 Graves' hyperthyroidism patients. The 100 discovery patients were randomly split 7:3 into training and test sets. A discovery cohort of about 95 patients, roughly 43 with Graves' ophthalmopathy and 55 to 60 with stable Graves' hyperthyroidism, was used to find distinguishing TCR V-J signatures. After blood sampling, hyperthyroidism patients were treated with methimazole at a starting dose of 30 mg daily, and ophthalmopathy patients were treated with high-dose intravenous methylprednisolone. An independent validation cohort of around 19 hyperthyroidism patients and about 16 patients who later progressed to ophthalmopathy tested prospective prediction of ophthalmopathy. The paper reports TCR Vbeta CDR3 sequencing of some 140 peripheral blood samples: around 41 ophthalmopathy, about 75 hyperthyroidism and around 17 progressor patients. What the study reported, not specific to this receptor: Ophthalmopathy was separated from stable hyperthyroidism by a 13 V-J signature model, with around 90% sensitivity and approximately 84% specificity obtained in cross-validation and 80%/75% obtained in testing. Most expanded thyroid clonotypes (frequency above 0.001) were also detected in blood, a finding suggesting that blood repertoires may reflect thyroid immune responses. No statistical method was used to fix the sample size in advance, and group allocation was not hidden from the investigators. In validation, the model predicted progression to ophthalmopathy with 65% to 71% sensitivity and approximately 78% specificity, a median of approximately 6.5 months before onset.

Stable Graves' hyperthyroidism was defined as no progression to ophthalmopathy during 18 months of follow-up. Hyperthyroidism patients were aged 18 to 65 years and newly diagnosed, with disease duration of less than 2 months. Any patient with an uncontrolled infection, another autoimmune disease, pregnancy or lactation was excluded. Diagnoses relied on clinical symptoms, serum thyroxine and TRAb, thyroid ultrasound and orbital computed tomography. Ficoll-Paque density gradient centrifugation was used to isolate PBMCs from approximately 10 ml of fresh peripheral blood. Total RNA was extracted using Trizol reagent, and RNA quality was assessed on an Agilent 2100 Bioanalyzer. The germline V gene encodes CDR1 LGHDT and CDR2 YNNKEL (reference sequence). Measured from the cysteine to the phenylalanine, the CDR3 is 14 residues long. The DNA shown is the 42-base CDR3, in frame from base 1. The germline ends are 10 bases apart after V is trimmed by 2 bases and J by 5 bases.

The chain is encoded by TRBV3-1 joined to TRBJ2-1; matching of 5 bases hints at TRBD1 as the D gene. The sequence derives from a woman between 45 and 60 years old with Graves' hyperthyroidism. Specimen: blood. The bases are TGTGCCAGCAGCCAATTAGGCAGGGACAATGAGCAGTTCTTC. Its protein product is CASSQLGRDNEQFF.